These 11 T cell receptor beta chains were sequenced from one sample in a study of blood T cell repertoires in COVID-19. Generated by immunoSEQ multiplex PCR, the TCRdb table keeps only in-frame clones and is missing some. The data contain 170,000 or so clones, roughly nine tenths of them singletons. Sequencing used peripheral blood. Receptor source: a man younger than 35 who had recovered from COVID-19.

The gene calls are TRBV11-2 and TRBJ1-1, with D hard to call. The germline V gene has CDR1 SGHAT and CDR2 FQNNGV. The CDR3 covers 14 residues. V was shortened by 6 bases and J by 3 bases, with 14 bases between the two germline ends. The CDR3 DNA sequence: TGTGCCAGCAGAAAGATTGCGAGCGACACTGAAGCTTTCTTT. It codes for CASRKIASDTEAFF.

This chain joins TRBV2 and TRBJ2-7; possibly TRBD2 for D (6 bases). The CDR3 spans 14 residues. The V and J ends lost 4 bases and 0 bases respectively, with 10 bases between them. Germline assignment: CDR1 SNHLY and CDR2 FYNNEI. CDR3 region: CASSGGLSSYEQYF. The CDR3 DNA is TGTGCCAGCAGTGGGGGACTGTCCTCCTACGAGCAGTACTTC.

This sequence joins TRBV12-3 or TRBV12-4 and TRBJ2-2; D is perhaps TRBD1 (5 bases). The CDR3 extends over 11 amino acids. The ends were cut back, 5 bases at V and 13 bases at J, with 11 bases in the middle. The CDR3 loop reads CASSTNRRLFF. The CDR3 nucleotides are TGTGCCAGCAGTACTAACAGGAGGCTGTTTTTT.

The gene calls are TRBV5-1 and TRBJ2-1; the D is unclear. V lost 0 bases to trimming and J lost 0 bases, with 7 bases between them. Germline V lookup: CDR1 SGHRS, CDR2 YFSETQ. This CDR3 has 15 residues. CDR3 DNA: TGCGCCAGCAGCTTGGTATCTAGCTCCTACAATGAGCAGTTCTTC. Protein sequence: CASSLVSSSYNEQFF.

V usage is TRBV19 and J usage is TRBJ1-4; D is unclear. The CDR3 contains 14 residues. V gave up 6 bases and J gave up 8 bases, with 16 bases separating them. Per the germline V gene, CDR1 is LNHDA and CDR2 is SQIVND (reference sequence). Here the CDR3 reads CASRGGGLREKLFF. The CDR3 nucleotides are TGTGCCAGTAGGGGAGGCGGTCTTAGGGAAAAACTGTTTTTT.

The J gene is TRBJ2-7, the V gene TRBV19; D is perhaps TRBD1 (6 bases). The germline V gene encodes CDR1 LNHDA and CDR2 SQIVND (reference sequence). V was cut by 3 bases and J by 3 bases, with 9 bases left in between. This CDR3 region has 13 residues. This chain's CDR3 is CASSMEGGYEQYF. In DNA, the CDR3 is TGTGCCAGTAGTATGGAAGGGGGCTACGAGCAGTACTTC. Together with reference TRBV19 and TRBJ2-7, the CDR3 gives the full variable domain: DGGITQSPKYLFRKEGQNVTLSCEQNLNHDAMYWYRQDPGQGLRLIYYSQIVNDFQKGDIAEGYSVSREKKESFPLTVTSAQKNPTAFYLCASSMEGGYEQYFGPGTRLTVT.

The V call is TRBV3-1 (or the pseudogene TRBV3-2), the J call TRBJ2-7, with TRBD1 as a possible D gene (5 bases). Trimming took off 5 bases at V and 2 bases at J, with 19 bases between the two ends. Germline V lookup: CDR1 LGHDT, CDR2 YNNKEL (reference sequence). The CDR3 extends over 16 amino acids. In DNA, the CDR3 is TGTGCCAGCAGCAAAAGCCCCCCCCGGACAACCTACGAGCAGTACTTC. It yields the protein CASSKSPPRTTYEQYF.

This chain uses TRBV10-3 with TRBJ2-1; TRBD2 matches at 13 bases. The CDR3 loop spans 16 amino acids. Germline lookup yields CDR1 ENHRY and CDR2 SYGVKD. The junction had 7 bases not matched to a gene; V was cut back by 4 bases and J by 7 bases. CDR3 coding DNA: TGTGCCATCAGTGGGACCGGGACTAGCGGGAAGAATGAGCAGTTCTTC. This translates into CAISGTGTSGKNEQFF.

The rearrangement joins TRBV11-2 to TRBJ2-1; TRBD1 matches at 9 bases. The CDR3 is 15 residues long. CDR1 is SGHAT, CDR2 FQNNGV, per germline. V lost 5 bases, J lost 4 bases, and 6 bases stayed unmatched. CDR3 sequence: CASSPDRGAYNEQFF. The CDR3 DNA sequence: TGTGCCAGCAGCCCGGACAGGGGCGCATACAATGAGCAGTTCTTC.

The CDR3 region has the DNA TGTGCCATACGACAGGGGACCCATCAGCCCCAGCATTTT. This codes for CAIRQGTHQPQHF. This chain connects TRBV10-3 to TRBJ1-5; 8 nucleotides agree with TRBD1. Germline V gene lookup returns CDR1 ENHRY and CDR2 SYGVKD. CDR3 size: 13 residues. V was pared by 9 bases and J by 5 bases, with 6 bases of the junction left unmatched.

The chain joins TRBV4-3 to TRBJ2-7; D call uncertain. The germline CDR1 and CDR2 sequences are LGHNA and YSLEER. This CDR3 has 13 residues. Trimming removed 3 bases from V and 0 bases from J, with 6 bases in between. The CDR3 DNA is TGCGCCAGCAGCCAGGAGATCTCCTACGAGCAGTACTTC. It yields the protein CASSQEISYEQYF.